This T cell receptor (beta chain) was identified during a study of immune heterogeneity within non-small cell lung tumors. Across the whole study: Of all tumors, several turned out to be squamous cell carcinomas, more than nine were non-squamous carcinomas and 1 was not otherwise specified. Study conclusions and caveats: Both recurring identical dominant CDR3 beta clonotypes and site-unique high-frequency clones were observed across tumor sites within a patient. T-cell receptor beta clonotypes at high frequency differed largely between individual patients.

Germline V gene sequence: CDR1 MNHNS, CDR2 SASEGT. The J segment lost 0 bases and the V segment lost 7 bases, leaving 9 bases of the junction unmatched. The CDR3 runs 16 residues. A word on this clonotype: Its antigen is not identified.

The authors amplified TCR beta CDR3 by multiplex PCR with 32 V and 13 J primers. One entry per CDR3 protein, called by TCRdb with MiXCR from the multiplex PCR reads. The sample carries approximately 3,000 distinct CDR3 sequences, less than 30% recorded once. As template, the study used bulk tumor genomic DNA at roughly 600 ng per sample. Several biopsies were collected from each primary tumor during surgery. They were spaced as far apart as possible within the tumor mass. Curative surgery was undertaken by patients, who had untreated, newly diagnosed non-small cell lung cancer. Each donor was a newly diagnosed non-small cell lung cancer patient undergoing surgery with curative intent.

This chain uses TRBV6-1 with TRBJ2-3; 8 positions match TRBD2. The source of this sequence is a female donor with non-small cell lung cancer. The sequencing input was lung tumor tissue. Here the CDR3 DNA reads TGTGCCAGCACTCCCCGTAGCGGGAAGAGCACAGATACGCAGTATTTT. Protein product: CASTPRSGKSTDTQYF.